This T cell receptor beta chain is drawn from a study of radiation and T cells in renal cell carcinoma. Germline V gene lookup returns CDR1 SGHNT and CDR2 YENEEA. This CDR3 comprises 15 residues. The V end lost 0 bases, the J end lost 6 bases, and 12 bases lay between the germline ends. The assay was immunoSEQ multiplex PCR, and TCRdb's table has in-frame clones only and misses some. The sample contains approximately 85,000 clones, 80% to 90% of which appear only once. As to time point: blood 4 weeks post-SBRT, at nephrectomy. This sample's treatment: 15 Gy SBRT to primary tumor, nephrectomy 4 weeks later.

This clonotype was obtained from a woman aged 70-85 years with renal cell carcinoma. This chain uses TRBV11-3 with TRBJ2-1; either TRBD1 or TRBD2 may fit D (5 bases each). The sample was blood, taken from a patient whose treatment included radiotherapy and nephrectomy. The CDR3 DNA sequence: TGTGCCAGCAGCTTAGATGGGGGAAGGGTCAATGAGCAGTTCTTC. It is translated as CASSLDGGRVNEQFF.